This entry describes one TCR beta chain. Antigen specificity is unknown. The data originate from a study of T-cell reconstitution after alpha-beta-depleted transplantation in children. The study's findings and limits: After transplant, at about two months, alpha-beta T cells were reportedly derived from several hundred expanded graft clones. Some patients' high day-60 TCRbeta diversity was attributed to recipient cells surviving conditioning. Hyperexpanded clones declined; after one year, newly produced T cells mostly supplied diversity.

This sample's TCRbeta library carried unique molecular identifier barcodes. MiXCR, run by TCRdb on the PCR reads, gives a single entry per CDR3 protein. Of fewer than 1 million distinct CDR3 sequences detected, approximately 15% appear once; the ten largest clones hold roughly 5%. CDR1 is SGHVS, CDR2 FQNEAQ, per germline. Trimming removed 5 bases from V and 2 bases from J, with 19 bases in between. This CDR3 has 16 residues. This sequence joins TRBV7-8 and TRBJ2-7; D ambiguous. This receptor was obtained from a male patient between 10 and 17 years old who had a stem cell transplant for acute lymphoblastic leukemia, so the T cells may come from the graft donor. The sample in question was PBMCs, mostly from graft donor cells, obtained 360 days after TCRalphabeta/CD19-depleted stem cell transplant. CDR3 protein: CASSDLGGGIPYEQYF. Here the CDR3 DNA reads TGTGCCAGCAGCGATCTGGGTGGTGGGATCCCCTACGAGCAGTACTTC.